These T cell receptor beta chains were read from a single sample in a study of cytomegalovirus exposure and HLA in healthy donors. Using immunoSEQ multiplex PCR, the repertoire was profiled, and TCRdb retains in-frame clones only, with some absent. This sample yields just over 150,000 clones, of which about 79% are seen a single time; about 1% belongs to the top ten. Input material: PBMCs. These receptors came from a woman aged 45-65 years in good health and CMV-seropositive. Each CDR3 is given with its conserved first and last residue. A D gene is named only where the DNA matches it firmly.

CASSLGQQETQYF,TGCGCCAGCAGCTTGGGTCAGCAAGAGACCCAGTACTTC,TRBJ2-5,13,.,TRBV5-1
CASSSTRGFKMNTEAFF,TGTGCCAGCAGCAGCACCAGGGGGTTCAAGATGAACACTGAAGCTTTCTTT,TRBJ1-1,17,TRBD1,TRBV28
CASSDRGPLNEKLFF,TGTGCCAGCAGCGACAGGGGGCCGCTTAATGAAAAACTGTTTTTT,TRBJ1-4,15,TRBD1,TRBV7-9
CASSLGDTGDIATNEKLFF,TGTGCCAGCAGCTTGGGGGACACAGGGGATATTGCAACTAATGAAAAACTGTTTTTT,TRBJ1-4,19,TRBD1,TRBV11-2
CASSAYQTSGRGNEQFF,TGTGCCAGCAGCGCATACCAGACTAGCGGGAGGGGTAATGAGCAGTTCTTC,TRBJ2-1,17,TRBD2,TRBV7-9
CASSPTGSGSYEQYF,TGTGCCAGCTCACCGACAGGGTCTGGCTCCTACGAGCAGTACTTC,TRBJ2-7,15,TRBD1,TRBV18
CASSLQQGAYTGELFF,TGTGCCAGCAGCTTACAACAGGGGGCCTACACCGGGGAGCTGTTTTTT,TRBJ2-2,16,TRBD1,TRBV7-2
CASSAYGTRQETQYF,TGTGCCAGCAGCGCCTACGGGACTAGACAAGAGACCCAGTACTTC,TRBJ2-5,15,TRBD2,TRBV7-2
CASSQSPITYNSPLHF,TGCGCCAGCAGCCAATCCCCAATCACCTATAATTCACCCCTCCACTTT,TRBJ1-6,16,.,TRBV4-1
CASSPERRLEQYF,TGTGCCAGCAGTCCCGAAAGGCGGCTCGAGCAGTACTTC,TRBJ2-7,13,.,TRBV28
CASSFRGLRQETQYF,TGCGCCAGCAGCTTTAGGGGGCTGCGTCAAGAGACCCAGTACTTC,TRBJ2-5,15,TRBD1,TRBV5-1
CASRGGRQTQYF,TGTGCCAGCCGAGGAGGCCGACAGACCCAGTACTTC,TRBJ2-5,12,.,TRBV6-5
CASSQKQGGSSPLHF,TGCGCCAGCAGCCAAAAACAGGGGGGCAGTTCACCCCTCCACTTT,TRBJ1-6,15,TRBD1,TRBV4-3
CASSWDWANTEAFF,TGTGCCAGCAGTTGGGACTGGGCGAACACTGAAGCTTTCTTT,TRBJ1-1,14,.,TRBV28
CASRGLVSTDTQYF,TGTGCCAGCAGAGGACTAGTGAGCACAGATACGCAGTATTTT,TRBJ2-3,14,TRBD2,TRBV2
CASTRKHTGTANEKLFF,TGTGCCAGCACGAGAAAGCATACAGGGACGGCTAATGAAAAACTGTTTTTT,TRBJ1-4,17,.,TRBV6-4
CASSLTERNTEAFF,TGTGCCAGCAGCCTAACCGAGAGGAACACTGAAGCTTTCTTT,TRBJ1-1,14,.,TRBV7-8